This record concerns one T cell receptor (beta chain) sequence. The data derive from a study of OX40 agonist ivuxolimab in advanced cancers. Study-wide context: Ivuxolimab, which patients received intravenously every 2 weeks, was dosed at 0.01 to 10 mg/kg.

The ends lost 2 bases at V and 4 bases at J; junction bases unmatched: 0. The CDR3 consists of 13 residues. The germline gives CDR1 SGHTA, CDR2 FQGTGA. Sequencing was performed with immunoSEQ multiplex PCR; in TCRdb, only in-frame clones are kept and a portion is missing. The top ten clones hold around 0.9% of a sample with 70,000 or so clones, 80% to 90% of them seen once. This material consisted of CD4+ or CD8+ T cells sorted from blood, taken in a trial of the OX40 agonist ivuxolimab. This sequence joins TRBV7-3 and TRBJ2-5; 8 positions agree with TRBD1. This receptor was taken from an adult with an advanced solid tumor such as melanoma, head and neck, liver or kidney cancer. Written as DNA, the CDR3 is TGTGCCAGCAGCTTAGGGACAGGAGAGACCCAGTACTTC. Its translation is CASSLGTGETQYF.